A selection of T cell receptor beta chains follows, all from one sample in a study of blood T cell repertoires in COVID-19. Sequencing used immunoSEQ multiplex PCR; TCRdb keeps in-frame clones, though not all of them. The sample includes 200,000 to 250,000 clones, approximately 86% of them seen just once. The sample comprised peripheral blood. The receptors were gathered from a young man with active or convalescent COVID-19. The CDR3 runs from the conserved cysteine through the conserved F or W. The D gene is left open where the match is weak. Clone size is given for some rows only: seen once, a few or many times, or a class if the clone is expanded.

>NA|TRBV19|TRBJ2-1|NA
CASSLLAEVRNEQFF
TGTGCCAGTAGTTTATTAGCGGAGGTAAGGAATGAGCAGTTCTTC
>TRBD1|TRBV28|TRBJ1-3|NA
CASSLSPLDRADGNTIYF
TGTGCCAGCAGTCTCTCACCCCTTGACAGGGCGGACGGAAACACCATATATTTT
>NA|TRBV5-8|TRBJ1-2|NA
CASSLRGTYGYTF
TGTGCCAGCAGCTTGAGGGGGACCTATGGCTACACCTTC
>TRBD1|TRBV7-2|TRBJ2-7|NA
CASSLGQSAYEQYF
TGTGCCAGCAGCCTGGGACAGTCCGCCTACGAGCAGTACTTC
>NA|TRBV5-6|TRBJ2-7|NA
CASSSLGGEPYEQYF
TGTGCCAGCAGCTCCCTTGGAGGAGAACCCTACGAGCAGTACTTC
>NA|TRBV6-5|TRBJ1-5|once
CASSYLYNQPQHF
TGTGCCAGCAGTTACCTCTACAATCAGCCCCAGCATTTT
>NA|TRBV14|TRBJ2-1|NA
CASRELPNNEQFF
TGTGCCAGCAGGGAGCTGCCAAACAATGAGCAGTTCTTC
>NA|TRBV19|TRBJ2-6|NA
CASSIFSGSGANVLTF
TGTGCCAGTAGTATTTTTTCCGGGTCTGGGGCCAACGTCCTGACTTTC
>TRBD2|TRBV11-2|TRBJ2-7|NA
CASRHLRTSGSYEQYF
TGTGCCAGCAGACACCTCCGGACTAGCGGGTCCTACGAGCAGTACTTC
>NA|TRBV24-1|TRBJ1-2|NA
CATSDTTPGGGYTF
TGTGCCACCAGTGATACAACTCCGGGGGGTGGCTACACCTTC
>TRBD1|TRBV2|TRBJ1-2|once
CASREDRGYGGYTF
TGTGCCAGCAGAGAAGACAGGGGGTACGGTGGCTACACCTTC
>NA|TRBV7-9|TRBJ1-5|NA
CASSLSGQDNQPQHF
TGTGCCAGCAGCTTATCTGGCCAGGACAATCAGCCCCAGCATTTT
>NA|TRBV30|TRBJ1-6|NA
CAWGQSYNSPLHF
TGTGCCTGGGGACAGTCTTATAATTCACCCCTCCACTTT
>NA|TRBV10-2|TRBJ2-5|once
CASGGSPLETQYF
TGCGCCAGTGGAGGGTCTCCTTTAGAGACCCAGTACTTC
>NA|TRBV27|TRBJ2-7|NA
CASSGAGYEQYF
TGTGCCAGCAGTGGGGCGGGATACGAGCAGTACTTC